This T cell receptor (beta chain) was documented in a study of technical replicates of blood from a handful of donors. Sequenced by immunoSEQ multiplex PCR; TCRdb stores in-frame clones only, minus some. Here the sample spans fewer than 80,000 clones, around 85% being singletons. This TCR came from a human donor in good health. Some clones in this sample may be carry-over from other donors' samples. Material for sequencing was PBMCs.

For the CDR3, the DNA is TGCGCCAGCAGCAGACAGGGGGGCAACACTGAAGCTTTCTTT. It encodes CASSRQGGNTEAFF. V is TRBV4-3 and J is TRBJ1-1, with TRBD1 matching 9 bases. Germline assignment: CDR1 LGHNA and CDR2 YSLEER. Trimming removed 5 bases from V and 2 bases from J; junction bases left unmatched: 3. This CDR3 has 14 residues.